The clone carrying this TCR beta chain has a single count. Antigen: not known. Sequencing was performed with immunoSEQ multiplex PCR; in TCRdb, only in-frame clones are kept and a portion is missing. The sample records under 75,000 clones, roughly 80% being singletons. Trimming removed 0 bases from V and 4 bases from J; junction bases left unmatched: 3. The CDR3 has 16 residues. Germline V gives CDR1 MNHEY, CDR2 SVGAGI. The sample originates from a study of cytomegalovirus exposure and HLA in healthy donors. Study-level findings and limits: The majority of TCR sequences were rare, yet some public TCRs appeared in many donors. Reports indicated that the classifier achieved high specificity and sensitivity in diagnosing cytomegalovirus status.

The TCR comes from a man aged 25-40 years in good health and CMV-seronegative. The specimen sequenced was PBMCs. The V and J genes are TRBV6-5 and TRBJ2-1; 10 bases line up with TRBD2. DNA for the CDR3: TGTGCCAGCAGTTACTCCCTAGCGGGGGAGTACAATGAGCAGTTCTTC. Translation: CASSYSLAGEYNEQFF.